The sequence of this TCR beta chain was determined in a study of blood T cell repertoires in COVID-19. Study in general: Researchers got acute and convalescent COVID-19 samples from the United States, Italy and Spain.

Authors' methods: Researchers report that nucleated cell counts were estimated from reference gene primer amplification. Generated by immunoSEQ multiplex PCR, the TCRdb table keeps only in-frame clones and is missing some. For V, J and clone size, that table is used; D and trimming come from the DNA. The sample consists of about 210,000 clones, more than 70% of them appearing once. This clone was counted a few times. Per germline, CDR1 LNHNV and CDR2 YYDKDF (reference sequence). V shed 3 bases and J 6 bases; nucleotides not matched to a gene: 4. This CDR3 region has 15 residues. Sequencing was done on a sample of peripheral blood. V and J are TRBV15 and TRBJ2-2, with TRBD1 identical over 10 bases. This TCR derives from a human donor in a cohort sampled during active COVID-19. The CDR3 bases are TGTGCCACCAGCAGCGGGACAGGGGCGGCCGGGGAGCTGTTTTTT. Protein: CATSSGTGAAGELFF.